This T cell receptor beta chain emerged from a study of T-cell reconstitution after alpha-beta-depleted transplantation in children. Broader study findings: Surviving recipient T cells and thymic progenitors underlay high day-60 TCRbeta diversity in some patients. The study reportedly traced alpha-beta T cells about two months after transplant to several hundred expanded graft clones. Newly generated T cells supplied most T-cell counts and diversity one year post-transplant.

Trimming removed 0 bases at V and 0 bases at J, with 9 bases between. Germline V gene sequence: CDR1 SGHTA, CDR2 FQGNSA. The CDR3 is 16 residues long. Construction of the TCRbeta library involved unique molecular identifiers. TCRdb itself ran the PCR reads through MiXCR, one entry per CDR3 protein. The sample has about 980,000 distinct CDR3 sequences, about 29% seen once. Regarding this clonotype: Its antigen remains unidentified.

This receptor was identified in a boy in the first two years of life who had a stem cell transplant for SCID, so the T cells may come from the graft donor. The chain is built from TRBV7-2 and TRBJ1-5; D call uncertain. The source material was PBMCs, mostly from graft donor cells, sampled 360 days after TCRalphabeta/CD19-depleted stem cell transplant. The CDR3 spells CASSLAPRTSNQPQHF. Here the CDR3 DNA reads TGTGCCAGCAGCTTAGCGCCCAGAACTAGCAATCAGCCCCAGCATTTT.